This T cell receptor (beta chain) was sequenced for a study of response to subunit inactivated influenza vaccine. TCRdb re-analysed the RT-PCR reads in MiXCR, keeping a single row per CDR3 protein. The sample lists about 500,000 distinct CDR3 sequences, approximately 7.8% occurring once. There are a few counts of this clonotype. The junction had 9 bases not matched to a gene; V was cut back by 1 base and J by 5 bases. CDR1 is KGHSH, CDR2 LQKENI, per germline. The CDR3 has 16 amino acids. The TCR originated in a man between 50 and 70 years old who received an inactivated influenza vaccine. This specimen was PBMCs from blood, taken less than 30 months after vaccination. This chain joins TRBV18 and TRBJ1-1, with 8 bases aligning to TRBD1. This CDR3 reads CASSPLQGQGRTEAFF. DNA of the CDR3: TGTGCCAGCTCACCACTTCAAGGACAGGGTCGGACTGAAGCTTTCTTT.